This T cell receptor (beta chain) came from a study of breast tumors, draining lymph nodes, adjacent tissues. Breast cancer patients provided tissue from their axillary draining lymph nodes. Study-wide findings and caveats: Tumor repertoires ranked between lymph nodes and nontumor tissue in diversity, with V and J gene preferences.

Points on this clonotype: Its antigen is not identified.

Trimming shortened V by 6 bases and J by 8 bases, and 10 bases separated the two germline ends. The CDR3 extends over 11 amino acids. CDR1 is SEHNR, CDR2 FQNEAQ, per germline (reference sequence). MiXCR, run by TCRdb on the multiplex PCR reads, gives a single entry per CDR3 protein. This table holds 150,000 to 200,000 distinct CDR3 sequences, roughly 30% found once. Material: axillary lymph node tissue. V is TRBV7-9 and J is TRBJ1-1; D not certain. The clonotype originates from a female donor with breast cancer. Some clones in this sample may be carry-over from other donors' samples. In DNA, the CDR3 is TGTGCCAGCAGTCAAACAGAAGAAGCTTTCTTT. Amino acids: CASSQTEEAFF.